One T cell receptor beta chain is described in this entry. These data originate in a study of blood T cell repertoires in COVID-19. The CDR3 is made up of 11 amino acids. V lost 4 bases to trimming and J lost 8 bases, with 8 bases between them. CDR1 MDHEN and CDR2 SYDVKM come from the germline V gene. Profiled with immunoSEQ multiplex PCR; TCRdb holds only in-frame clones, not every one. The data show about 80,000 clones, 84% seen once. The source material was peripheral blood. The gene calls are TRBV28 and TRBJ1-2; D uncertain. The TCR comes from a human donor in a cohort sampled during active COVID-19. CDR3 loop: CASSSLRGYTF. The CDR3 bases are TGTGCCAGCAGTTCCTTACGGGGCTACACCTTC.